These 2 T cell receptor beta chains were sequenced from one sample in a study of blood T cell repertoires in COVID-19. Profiled with immunoSEQ multiplex PCR; TCRdb holds only in-frame clones, not every one. Of about 250,000 clones listed, approximately 89% are singletons. The sequencing input was PBMCs or T cells enriched from blood (not recorded which). All receptors derive from a woman in her 30s with acute COVID-19.

The rearrangement links TRBV2 to TRBJ1-4, with D hard to call. There are 11 residues in the CDR3. V lost 8 bases and J 8 bases, leaving 9 bases between the germline ends. Germline CDR1 reads SNHLY; CDR2 reads FYNNEI. The DNA for the CDR3 is TGTGCCAGCGAGGCAGCAGAAAAACTGTTTTTT. Protein product: CASEAAEKLFF.

The chain has TRBV19 and TRBJ1-5; no clear D. In germline, CDR1 is LNHDA, CDR2 SQIVND (reference sequence). Trimming took off 6 bases at V and 5 bases at J, with 26 bases between the two ends. This CDR3 has 18 residues. For the CDR3, the DNA is TGTGCCAGTAGAACCGGGATCTCCTTACAACTAGCTTATCAGCCCCAGCATTTT. Amino acids: CASRTGISLQLAYQPQHF.